These 19 T cell receptor beta chains originate from one sample sequenced in a study of identical twins. TCRdb itself ran the 5' RACE reads through MiXCR, one entry per CDR3 protein. The data contain around 370,000 distinct CDR3 sequences, approximately 8.7% of them seen just once; the ten biggest clones take up 7.5% to 9.5%. Sequences were obtained from naive T cells sorted from blood. These receptor sequences come from a woman aged 45-65 years in good health.

This clonotype was counted many times. The chain links TRBV5-1 to TRBJ1-5; maybe TRBD1 (5 bases). This CDR3 comprises 15 residues. Germline V gene data show CDR1 as SGHRS and CDR2 as YFSETQ. Between the trimmed V and J ends, which lost 0 bases and 9 bases, there was a span of 16 bases. The CDR3 nucleotides read TGCGCCAGCAGCTTGGATGGACGGGGCCAGGGGCCCCAGCATTTT. This codes for CASSLDGRGQGPQHF.

This clonotype has a count of ten or more. V gene TRBV10-3 combines with J gene TRBJ1-1, with D possibly TRBD1 on 5 matching bases. The CDR3 is made up of 14 amino acids. CDR1 is ENHRY and CDR2 is SYGVKD in the germline V gene. V was pared by 6 bases and J by 5 bases, with 16 bases between. The CDR3 is CAIRNGGSWTEAFF. For the CDR3, the DNA is TGTGCCATCAGGAACGGGGGATCGTGGACTGAAGCTTTCTTT.

The chain uses TRBV3-1 and TRBJ2-7; 10 bases fit TRBD2. J lost 3 bases, V lost 5 bases, and 7 bases had no gene match. The CDR3 extends over 15 amino acids. Germline lookup yields CDR1 LGHDT and CDR2 YNNKEL (reference sequence). CDR3 DNA: TGTGCCAGCAGCGATGGACTAGCGGACTACTACGAGCAGTACTTC. It codes for CASSDGLADYYEQYF.

The table lists this clonotype with many counts. This sequence joins TRBV2 and TRBJ2-2, with 7 bases matching TRBD2. The CDR3 has 12 residues. Trimming removed 7 bases from V and 8 bases from J; junction bases left unmatched: 4. Germline V gives CDR1 SNHLY, CDR2 FYNNEI. The CDR3, as DNA: TGTGCCAGCAAGCGGGATGTTGGGGAGCTGTTTTTT. Encoded protein: CASKRDVGELFF. Full variable domain (remainder filled in from reference TRBV2 and TRBJ2-2): EPEVTQTPSHQVTQMGQEVILRCVPISNHLYFYWYRQILGQKVEFLVSFYNNEISEKSEIFDDQFSVERPDGSNFTLKIRSTKLEDSAMYFCASKRDVGELFFGEGSRLTVL.

This chain connects TRBV4-2 to TRBJ2-7; 10 bases align to TRBD2. The length of the CDR3 is 18 residues. J was trimmed by 0 bases and V by 3 bases; bases with no gene match: 11. Germline V gene lookup returns CDR1 LGHNA and CDR2 YNFKEQ. CDR3 sequence: CASSHKSAGTSDSYEQYF. CDR3 nucleotide sequence: TGTGCCAGCAGCCACAAATCAGCCGGGACTAGCGACTCCTACGAGCAGTACTTC.

The J gene is TRBJ2-2, the V gene TRBV24-1; D uncertain. The germline CDR1 and CDR2 sequences are KGHDR and SFDVKD. Between the trimmed V and J ends, which lost 4 bases and 2 bases, there was a span of 10 bases. There are 15 residues in the CDR3. The CDR3 DNA reads as TGTGCCACCAGTGAACACACACGTAACACCGGGGAGCTGTTTTTT. Translated, it gives CATSEHTRNTGELFF.

There are a few counts of this clonotype. This chain joins TRBV9 and TRBJ2-5; D is undetermined. The CDR3 is made up of 13 amino acids. Germline CDR1 and CDR2: SGDLS and YYNGEE. V was trimmed by 3 bases and J by 5 bases, leaving 11 bases between them. The CDR3 loop is CASSGTARETQYF. For the CDR3, the DNA is TGTGCCAGCAGCGGGACCGCCAGGGAGACCCAGTACTTC. The complete variable domain, with remaining parts taken from reference TRBV9 and TRBJ2-5, reads DSGVTQTPKHLITATGQRVTLRCSPRSGDLSVYWYQQSLDQGLQFLIQYYNGEERAKGNILERFSAQQFPDLHSELNLSSLELGDSALYFCASSGTARETQYFGPGTRLLVL.

This clonotype was observed at least ten times. The V gene is TRBV20-1, the J gene TRBJ2-3, with a possible D match to TRBD2 (5 bases). CDR1 DFQATT and CDR2 SNEGSKA come from the germline V gene (reference sequence). The CDR3 has 13 amino acids. V gave up 6 bases and J gave up 0 bases, with 10 bases separating them. CDR3 amino acids: CSASRGSTDTQYF. CDR3 bases: TGCAGTGCCTCCCGCGGGAGCACAGATACGCAGTATTTT.

This clonotype was observed a handful of times. The chain recombines TRBV7-9 with TRBJ2-1, with 10 bases aligning to TRBD2. Germline V lookup: CDR1 SEHNR, CDR2 FQNEAQ (reference sequence). V shed 1 base, J shed 8 bases, and the junction held 8 bases outside the gene matches. The CDR3 spans 16 residues. The CDR3 region has the DNA TGTGCCAGCAGCTTAGGGGCACTAGCGGGACTTCATGAGCAGTTCTTC. Residues: CASSLGALAGLHEQFF. Supplemented by reference TRBV7-9 and TRBJ2-1, the full variable domain reads DTGVSQNPRHKITKRGQNVTFRCDPISEHNRLYWYRQTLGQGPEFLTYFQNEAQLEKSRLLSDRFSAERPKGSFSTLEIQRTEQGDSAMYLCASSLGALAGLHEQFFGPGTRLTVL.

This clonotype occurred a few times. The chain recombines TRBV19 with TRBJ1-3; TRBD1 matches at 8 bases. After removal of 4 bases from V and 4 bases from J, the junction contained 6 bases not matched to a gene. This CDR3 has 15 residues. Germline V gene data show CDR1 as LNHDA and CDR2 as SQIVND (reference sequence). Here the CDR3 reads CASSSRRDRGNTIYF. The CDR3 DNA reads TGTGCCAGTAGTAGCCGCCGGGACAGGGGAAACACCATATATTTT.

This clonotype was counted at least ten times. V usage is TRBV5-1 and J usage is TRBJ2-2; tentative D call: TRBD2 (6 bases). The ends were cut back, 4 bases at V and 0 bases at J, with 16 bases in the middle. Germline V lookup: CDR1 SGHRS, CDR2 YFSETQ. This CDR3 comprises 17 residues. Here the CDR3 DNA reads TGCGCCAGCAGCCCTCTGATGCGGGACCCGAACACCGGGGAGCTGTTTTTT. As protein: CASSPLMRDPNTGELFF.

This clonotype was found a few times. V is TRBV20-1 and J is TRBJ2-3; 9 bases fit TRBD1. V shed 1 base, J shed 4 bases, and the junction held 9 bases outside the gene matches. CDR1 and CDR2 (germline): DFQATT, SNEGSKA (reference sequence). The CDR3 runs 16 residues. CDR3 DNA: TGCAGTGCTAGAGCCAGGGGGACAGGGAGGGCAGATACGCAGTATTTT. This sequence encodes CSARARGTGRADTQYF.

This clonotype came up many times. This chain connects TRBV20-1 to TRBJ2-3; D uncertain. The CDR3 contains 17 residues. Deletions cut 2 bases from V and 0 bases from J, with 18 bases between. Germline lookup yields CDR1 DFQATT and CDR2 SNEGSKA (reference sequence). As DNA, the CDR3 is TGCAGTGCTAGAACCCCTGGCGTCCCCAGTAGCACAGATACGCAGTATTTT. As protein: CSARTPGVPSSTDTQYF.

In this sample, this clonotype turned up a few times. The chain uses TRBV27 and TRBJ2-3; weak D call: TRBD1 (5 bases). Germline values: CDR1 MNHEY, CDR2 SMNVEV (reference sequence). The CDR3 is made up of 13 amino acids. Trimming took 6 bases from V and 2 from J, leaving 9 bases between them. The chain's CDR3 is CASRTGFTDTQYF. DNA of the CDR3: TGTGCCAGCAGAACAGGATTCACAGATACGCAGTATTTT.

This clonotype was found many times. The V gene is TRBV20-1, the J gene TRBJ2-1; D possibly corresponds to TRBD2 (6 bases). The CDR3 has 12 residues. Germline lookup yields CDR1 DFQATT and CDR2 SNEGSKA (reference sequence). Trimming took off 3 bases at V and 6 bases at J, with 9 bases between the two ends. The CDR3 DNA sequence: TGCAGTGCTAGTGCCGGGAGCAATGAGCAGTTCTTC. It translates to CSASAGSNEQFF.

This clonotype was counted between two and nine times. CDR3 in amino acids: CASSDTSPDTQYF. In DNA, the CDR3 is TGTGCCAGCAGTGACACTAGCCCAGATACGCAGTATTTT. The rearrangement uses TRBV2 and TRBJ2-3; D may be TRBD2 (6 bases). This CDR3 spans 13 amino acids. V lost 3 bases, J lost 4 bases, and 8 bases lay in between. Germline V gene lookup returns CDR1 SNHLY and CDR2 FYNNEI. The entire variable domain, with the rest obtained from reference TRBV2 and TRBJ2-3, is as follows: EPEVTQTPSHQVTQMGQEVILRCVPISNHLYFYWYRQILGQKVEFLVSFYNNEISEKSEIFDDQFSVERPDGSNFTLKIRSTKLEDSAMYFCASSDTSPDTQYFGPGTRLTVL.

The gene calls are TRBV7-8 and TRBJ2-1; 7 bases line up with TRBD1. Germline V CDR1 and CDR2: SGHVS, FQNEAQ. The CDR3 sequence is 15 residues long. V was clipped by 1 base and J by 6 bases; unmatched bases: 6. The CDR3 spells CASSLGTGGGNEQFF. In DNA, the CDR3 is TGTGCCAGCAGCTTAGGGACAGGAGGAGGCAATGAGCAGTTCTTC.

This clonotype was detected ten times or more. The rearrangement joins TRBV5-1 to TRBJ2-1, with TRBD2 identical over 9 bases. The junction had 10 bases not matched to a gene; V was cut back by 0 bases and J by 9 bases. The length of the CDR3 is 16 residues. Germline V gene data show CDR1 as SGHRS and CDR2 as YFSETQ. The CDR3 region is CASSLAEASGESEQFF. In nucleotides, the CDR3 is TGCGCCAGCAGCTTGGCCGAGGCTAGCGGGGAGAGTGAGCAGTTCTTC.

In its sample, this clonotype was seen a few times. J is TRBJ2-5 and V is TRBV7-2, with D possibly matching TRBD2 (5 bases). The V and J ends lost 2 bases and 0 bases respectively, with 10 bases between them. The length of the CDR3 is 15 residues. Germline loops: CDR1 SGHTA, CDR2 FQGNSA. The CDR3 spells CASSLMSGYQETQYF. The CDR3 DNA reads as TGTGCCAGCAGCTTAATGAGCGGTTACCAAGAGACCCAGTACTTC.